This TCR beta chain was profiled in a study of T-cell memory formation after mild COVID-19. Study-level points and caveats: The study found balanced CD4/CD8 in clones contracting day 15 to 85 and a CD4+ lean in later expanders. Among CD4+ contracting clones, most were CM and EM, and CD8+ ones EMRA. The appearance of some responding clones in pre-infection memory suggested that cross-reactive memory joined. In second-wave clones peaking day 37, SARS-CoV-2 specificity remained unconfirmed.

V was trimmed by 5 bases and J by 4 bases, leaving 13 bases between them. The CDR3 is 14 amino acids. From germline, CDR1 is SEHNR and CDR2 FQNEAQ (reference sequence). MiXCR, run by TCRdb on the 5' RACE reads, gives a single entry per CDR3 protein. The table has 90,000 to 120,000 distinct CDR3 sequences, approximately 15% seen once; the top ten hold about 39%. This clonotype has a handful of counts. Antigen unknown. The sequenced sample consisted of PBMCs or a T cell subset sorted from them (not recorded which). The sequence was obtained from a man aged 18 to 29 who had mild COVID-19 (a few samples of this study predate the infection). Cell type and time point are not known. V gene TRBV7-9 combines with J gene TRBJ2-3; D remains unclear. CDR3 coding DNA: TGTGCCAGCAGCCCCAGTTCCAACGCAGATACGCAGTATTTT. Translated: CASSPSSNADTQYF.